This TCR beta chain was observed in a study of PD-1 blockade in classical Hodgkin lymphoma. Whole-study context: Intravenous nivolumab at 3 mg/kg was given to patients every 2 weeks. General study findings and limits: Researchers reported that CD4+ TCR diversity, though not CD8+, rose significantly by C4D1.

Comments on this clone: Its target is unknown.

Libraries were prepared by immunoSEQ multiplex PCR; TCRdb keeps only in-frame clonotypes and omits some of them. The table includes roughly 50,000 clones, around 81% detected once. Relapses following autologous stem cell transplantation were seen in all patients, with brentuximab vedotin exposure varying. The best responses consisted of complete response, partial response or progressive disease. Trimming removed 7 bases from V and 1 base from J, with 11 bases in between. Germline values: CDR1 MNHEY, CDR2 SVGAGI. The CDR3 runs to 13 residues. V and J are TRBV6-5 and TRBJ2-7; possibly TRBD2 for D (6 bases). This TCR came from a human donor with classical Hodgkin lymphoma. The material was peripheral blood mononuclear cells (PBMCs), obtained before the second cycle of nivolumab. The CDR3, as DNA: TGTGCCAGCATGAACGCGGGGTCCTACGAGCAGTACTTC. Protein product: CASMNAGSYEQYF.